This TCR beta chain was sequenced in a study of CD8+CD57+ T cells in acquired aplastic anemia. This clonotype was counted many times. The antigen is unknown. Genomic DNA acted as the template from which TCR beta VDJ combination and CDR3 sequence profiling were carried out. MiXCR, run by TCRdb on the reads, gives a single entry per CDR3 protein. The sample lists 98,000 or so distinct CDR3 sequences; around 49% were seen once. Findings of the study overall: Fewer than 35 sequences, all CD8+ CDR3, were shared between patients and controls.

From germline, CDR1 is SNHLY and CDR2 FYNNEI. V was trimmed by 7 bases and J by 4 bases, leaving 14 bases between them. The CDR3 contains 14 residues. The origin of this receptor is a human donor in good health, serving as a control. The chain combines TRBV2 with TRBJ2-1; D possibly corresponds to TRBD1 (6 bases). The sequenced material came from sorted CD4+, CD8+, or CD8+CD57+ T cells (not recorded which) from PBMCs. The CDR3 DNA reads as TGTGCCAGCAATGAGGACAGAGAATACAATGAGCAGTTCTTC. Encoded protein: CASNEDREYNEQFF. The full variable domain, rest sourced from reference TRBV2 and TRBJ2-1, is EPEVTQTPSHQVTQMGQEVILRCVPISNHLYFYWYRQILGQKVEFLVSFYNNEISEKSEIFDDQFSVERPDGSNFTLKIRSTKLEDSAMYFCASNEDREYNEQFFGPGTRLTVL.